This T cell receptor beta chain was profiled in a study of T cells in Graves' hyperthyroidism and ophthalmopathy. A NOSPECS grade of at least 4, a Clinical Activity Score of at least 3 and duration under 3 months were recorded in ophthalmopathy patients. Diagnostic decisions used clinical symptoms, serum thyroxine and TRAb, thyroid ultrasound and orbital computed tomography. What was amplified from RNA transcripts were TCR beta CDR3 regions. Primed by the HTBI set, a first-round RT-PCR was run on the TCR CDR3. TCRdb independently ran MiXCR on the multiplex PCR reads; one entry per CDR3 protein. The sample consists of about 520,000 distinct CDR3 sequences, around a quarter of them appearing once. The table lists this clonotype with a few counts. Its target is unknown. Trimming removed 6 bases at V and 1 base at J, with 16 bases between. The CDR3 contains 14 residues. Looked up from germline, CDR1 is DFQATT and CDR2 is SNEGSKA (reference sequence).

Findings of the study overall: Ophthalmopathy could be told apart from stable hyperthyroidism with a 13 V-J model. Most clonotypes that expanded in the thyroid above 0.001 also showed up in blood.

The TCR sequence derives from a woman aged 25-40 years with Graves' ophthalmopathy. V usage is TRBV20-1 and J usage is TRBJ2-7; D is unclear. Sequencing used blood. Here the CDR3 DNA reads TGCAGTGCCCGTAGGACGGAGAATTCCTACGAGCAGTACTTC. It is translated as CSARRTENSYEQYF.